The 7 T cell receptor beta chains below were found in one sample sequenced in a study of blood T cell repertoires in COVID-19. Profiling relied on immunoSEQ multiplex PCR, and the TCRdb table lists in-frame clones only, not all of them. The sample contains under 200,000 clones, roughly 90% of which appear only once. The sample consisted of PBMCs or T cells enriched from blood (not recorded which). The origin of the receptors is a woman aged 45-65 years who had recovered from COVID-19.

The gene calls are TRBV6-5 and TRBJ1-2, with a tentative D call TRBD1 (6 bases). The germline V and J ends were trimmed by 5 bases and 4 bases, with 17 bases remaining between them. The V gene's germline CDR1 is MNHEY and CDR2 SVGAGI. This CDR3 is 15 amino acids long. CDR3: CASSITTGMGYGYTF. The CDR3, as DNA: TGTGCCAGCAGTATTACCACAGGGATGGGCTATGGCTACACCTTC.

V and J are TRBV18 and TRBJ1-5; no clear D gene. Germline V gene data show CDR1 as KGHSH and CDR2 as LQKENI. CDR3 size: 15 residues. Trimming removed 0 bases at V and 4 bases at J, with 10 bases between. CDR3 sequence reads: CASSPPQRQNQPQHF. The CDR3 nucleotides read TGTGCCAGCTCACCACCCCAACGTCAGAATCAGCCCCAGCATTTT.

The rearrangement uses TRBV3-1 (or the pseudogene TRBV3-2) and TRBJ1-1; maybe TRBD1 (5 bases). CDR1 is LGHDT, CDR2 YNNKEL, per germline (reference sequence). With 4 bases removed from V and 3 bases from J, the gap between germline ends came to 12 bases. The CDR3 spans 14 residues. Here the CDR3 DNA reads TGTGCCAGCAGCCGTGTGGGGGGTGACACTGAAGCTTTCTTT. Residues: CASSRVGGDTEAFF.

This clone was observed once. This rearrangement joins TRBV19 to TRBJ1-1, with D hard to call. Between the trimmed V and J ends, which lost 7 bases and 2 bases, there was a span of 11 bases. This CDR3 spans 13 amino acids. Germline V gives CDR1 LNHDA, CDR2 SQIVND (reference sequence). In nucleotides, the CDR3 is TGTGCCAGTAAAGTACAGATCAACACTGAAGCTTTCTTT. Its translation is CASKVQINTEAFF.

This chain links TRBV9 with TRBJ1-2, with D tentatively TRBD1 (5 bases). Germline V gives CDR1 SGDLS, CDR2 YYNGEE. V lost 3 bases and J lost 7, with 13 bases in between. This CDR3 has 13 amino acids. The CDR3 DNA sequence: TGTGCCAGCAGCGAGGGGAGGGGTCTTGGCTACACCTTC. This sequence encodes CASSEGRGLGYTF.

V usage is TRBV5-8 and J usage is TRBJ2-7; 9 bases map to TRBD1. Trimming removed 2 bases from V and 1 base from J; junction bases left unmatched: 4. Germline CDR1 reads SGHTS; CDR2 reads YDEGEE. The CDR3 covers 15 residues. For the CDR3, the DNA is TGTGCCAGCAGCTTAGGGACAGGGATTTCCTACGAGCAGTACTTC. Translated, it gives CASSLGTGISYEQYF.

The V call is TRBV7-2, the J call TRBJ1-6; possibly TRBD1 for D (6 bases). CDR1 is SGHTA and CDR2 is FQGNSA in the germline V gene. CDR3 length: 16 residues. V shed 4 bases and J shed 7 bases, with 17 bases lying between them. CDR3 sequence reads: CASSSLGPQGNSPLHF. The CDR3 coding sequence is TGTGCCAGCAGCTCATTAGGCCCGCAGGGGAATTCACCCCTCCACTTT.